This is a list of T cell receptor beta chains from one sample in a study of cytomegalovirus exposure and HLA in healthy donors. This table comes from immunoSEQ multiplex PCR, and its TCRdb copy is limited to in-frame clones, with some not included. The data contain tens of thousands of clones, about four fifths of them seen just once; the ten biggest clones take up approximately 3.3%. The sample was PBMCs. These receptors were obtained from a woman aged 40 to 50 in good health and CMV-seronegative. Both conserved end residues are part of each CDR3. A D gene is named only where the DNA matches it firmly. Not every row has a clone size; where given, it reads once, few, many or a size class.

d_gene | j_gene | len | abundance | v_gene | CDR3aa | CDR3nt
- | TRBJ2-7 | 16 | few | TRBV6-6 | CASSYARDSAPYEQYF | TGTGCCAGCAGTTACGCAAGAGACTCCGCTCCCTACGAGCAGTACTTC
- | TRBJ1-5 | 15 | once | TRBV15 | CATSQDRNSNQPQHF | TGTGCCACCAGCCAGGACAGAAATAGCAATCAGCCCCAGCATTTT
TRBD1 | TRBJ2-1 | 15 | - | TRBV11-3 | CASSPGQGSYNEQFF | TGTGCCAGCAGTCCCGGACAGGGGAGTTACAATGAGCAGTTCTTC
TRBD1 | TRBJ2-3 | 15 | - | TRBV19 | CASSLIQGSTDTQYF | TGTGCCAGTAGCTTAATACAGGGGAGCACAGATACGCAGTATTTT
TRBD1 | TRBJ1-1 | 14 | - | TRBV6-1 | CASRGQGLNTEAFF | TGTGCCAGCAGGGGACAGGGTTTGAACACTGAAGCTTTCTTT
TRBD1 | TRBJ1-5 | 15 | - | TRBV6-5 | CASSQTGYSNQPQHF | TGTGCCAGCAGTCAGACAGGGTATAGCAATCAGCCCCAGCATTTT
TRBD1 | TRBJ2-3 | 13 | - | TRBV27 | CASSSDREDTQYF | TGTGCCAGCAGTTCTGACAGGGAAGATACGCAGTATTTT
- | TRBJ1-2 | 13 | - | TRBV6-1 | CASSESWGRGYTF | TGTGCCAGCAGTGAAAGCTGGGGCCGTGGCTACACCTTC
- | TRBJ2-7 | 12 | few | TRBV2 | CASSQTGDEQYF | TGTGCCAGCAGCCAAACGGGGGACGAGCAGTACTTC
- | TRBJ2-1 | 15 | - | TRBV28 | CASTTWGDSYNEQFF | TGTGCCAGCACTACTTGGGGGGACTCCTACAATGAGCAGTTCTTC
- | TRBJ1-1 | 14 | - | TRBV6-1 | CASSELGARTEAFF | TGTGCCAGCAGTGAATTGGGGGCTCGGACTGAAGCTTTCTTT
- | TRBJ1-2 | 13 | - | TRBV30 | CAWSVLVPAGYTF | TGTGCCTGGAGTGTCCTAGTCCCAGCTGGCTACACCTTC
TRBD1 | TRBJ1-4 | 16 | - | TRBV19 | CASSLGTGVINEKLFF | TGTGCCAGTAGTTTAGGAACAGGGGTCATTAATGAAAAACTGTTTTTT
- | TRBJ1-2 | 12 | - | TRBV7-8 | CASSTRRGGYTF | TGTGCCAGCAGCACCCGAAGGGGAGGCTACACCTTC
TRBD2 | TRBJ2-3 | 19 | - | TRBV18 | CASSPPPLCASGCTDTQYF | TGTGCCAGCTCACCACCCCCCCTATGTGCTAGCGGATGCACAGATACGCAGTATTTT
- | TRBJ1-1 | 14 | - | TRBV28 | CASSTGGQNTEAFF | TGTGCCAGCAGCACGGGGGGACAGAACACTGAAGCTTTCTTT
TRBD1 | TRBJ1-2 | 13 | - | TRBV27 | CASSFGQGYGYTF | TGTGCCAGCAGTTTCGGACAGGGCTATGGCTACACCTTC
- | TRBJ2-2 | 14 | - | TRBV5-4 | CASSPRTLTGELFF | TGTGCCAGCAGCCCTCGGACACTCACCGGGGAGCTGTTTTTT